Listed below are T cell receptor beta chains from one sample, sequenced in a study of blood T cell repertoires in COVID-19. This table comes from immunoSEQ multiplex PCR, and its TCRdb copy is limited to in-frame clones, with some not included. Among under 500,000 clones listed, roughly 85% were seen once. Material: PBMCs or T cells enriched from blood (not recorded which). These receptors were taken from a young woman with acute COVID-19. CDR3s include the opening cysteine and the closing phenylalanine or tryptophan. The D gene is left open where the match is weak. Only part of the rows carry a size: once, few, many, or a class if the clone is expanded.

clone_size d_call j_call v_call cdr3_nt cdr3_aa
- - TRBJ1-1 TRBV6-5 TGTGCCAGCAGCCTGGGGGACTGGAACACTGAAGCTTTCTTT CASSLGDWNTEAFF
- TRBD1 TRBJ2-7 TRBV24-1 TGTGCCACCAGTGATTTTGGGACAGGGAGAAACGAGCAGTACTTC CATSDFGTGRNEQYF
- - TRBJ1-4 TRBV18 TGTGCCAGCTCACCCCGAACAGGGTCTAATGAAAAACTGTTTTTT CASSPRTGSNEKLFF
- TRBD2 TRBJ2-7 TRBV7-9 TGTGCCAGCAGCTCCGCCGGGACTAGCGGATACGAGCAGTACTTC CASSSAGTSGYEQYF
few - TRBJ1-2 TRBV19 TGTGCCAGTAGTACAGAGTCCCGTTATGGCTACACCTTC CASSTESRYGYTF
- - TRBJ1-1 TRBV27 TGTGCCAGCGCGGTCCTAAACTCCATTCACACTGAAGCTTTCTTT CASAVLNSIHTEAFF
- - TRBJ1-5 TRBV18 TGTGCCAGCTCTCCGCTGCAGGTCAATCAGCCCCAGCATTTT CASSPLQVNQPQHF
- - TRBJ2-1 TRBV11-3 TGTGCCAGCAGCTCCGGGACGGACAGATCCAATGAGCAGTTCTTC CASSSGTDRSNEQFF
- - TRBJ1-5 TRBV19 TGTGCCAGTAATGCAGGGGTTCAGCCCCAGCATTTT CASNAGVQPQHF
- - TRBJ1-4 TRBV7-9 TGTGCCAGCAGCTTAGTTGGGACTGAGAAAAAACTGTTTTTT CASSLVGTEKKLFF
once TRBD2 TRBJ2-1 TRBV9 TGTGCCAGCGGGATTTCAAGCGGGGGCTACAATGAGCAGTTCTTC CASGISSGGYNEQFF
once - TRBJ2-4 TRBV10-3 TGTGCCATCAGTGCAGGGATGGGCTTAGCCAAAAACATTCAGTACTTC CAISAGMGLAKNIQYF
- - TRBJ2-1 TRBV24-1 TGTGCCACCAGTGAATCCCTAGCGTTGAGCTCCTACAATGAGCAGTTCTTC CATSESLALSSYNEQFF
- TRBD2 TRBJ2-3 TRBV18 TGTGCCAGCTCACCGCCTAGCGGGGCCTCAGATACGCAGTATTTT CASSPPSGASDTQYF
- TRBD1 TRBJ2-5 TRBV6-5 TGTGCCAGCGGGGGACAGAAAGAGACCCAGTACTTC CASGGQKETQYF
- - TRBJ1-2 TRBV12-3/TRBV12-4 TGTGCCAGCGGGGAGGGGTTACTAGGAGGCTACACCTTC CASGEGLLGGYTF
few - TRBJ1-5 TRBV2 TGTGCCAGCAGTGAGTCTGGAGGGAGGCCCCAGCATTTT CASSESGGRPQHF
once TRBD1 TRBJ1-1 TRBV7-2 TGTGCCAGCAGCCGGACAGGTGGGGTTGGCACTGAAGCTTTCTTT CASSRTGGVGTEAFF
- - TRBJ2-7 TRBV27 TGTGCCAGCAGGGGCAACTACGAGCAGTACTTC CASRGNYEQYF
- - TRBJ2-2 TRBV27 TGTGCCAGCAGTTTCCGAACTGGTGGGGAGCTGTTTTTT CASSFRTGGELFF
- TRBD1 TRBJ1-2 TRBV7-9 TGTGCCAGCAGCCACGGACAGGGGTTCGGTTATGGCTACACCTTC CASSHGQGFGYGYTF
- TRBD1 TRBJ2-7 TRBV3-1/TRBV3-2 TGTGCCAGCAGCCTCCCCGGGACAGATACCTACGAGCAGTACTTC CASSLPGTDTYEQYF
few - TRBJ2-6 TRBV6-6 TGTGCCAGCAGGCGGGACTGGAACTCTGGGGCCAACGTCCTGACTTTC CASRRDWNSGANVLTF
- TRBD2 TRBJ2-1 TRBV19 TGTGCCAGTAGTCGGGGACTAGCGGGAGACGGGGAGCAGTTCTTC CASSRGLAGDGEQFF
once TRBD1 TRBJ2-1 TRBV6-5 TGTGCCAGCAGTTACTCCTCAGGGGGTGACTACAATGAGCAGTTCTTC CASSYSSGGDYNEQFF
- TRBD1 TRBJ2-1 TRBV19 TGTGCCAGTAGTATCTCCGGGACAGGGGTGGCTGAGCAGTTCTTC CASSISGTGVAEQFF
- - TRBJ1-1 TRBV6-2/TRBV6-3 TGTGCCAGCAGTCGTTCCAGGACAGAAGCTTTCTTT CASSRSRTEAFF
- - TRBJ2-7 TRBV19 TGTGCCAGTAGTTTAGGGGCAGTGGAATCCTACGAGCAGTACTTC CASSLGAVESYEQYF
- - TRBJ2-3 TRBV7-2 TGTGCCAGCAGCTTCATCCCCAGACGATCTAATCGAGGGAGGGATACGCAGTATTTT CASSFIPRRSNRGRDTQYF
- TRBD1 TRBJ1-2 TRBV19 TGTGCCAGTAGTACCCCGACCGGGACAGTCTATGGCTACACCTTC CASSTPTGTVYGYTF
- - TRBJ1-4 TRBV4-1 TGCGCCAGCGCAAACACCAAAGCAACTAATGAAAAACTGTTTTTT CASANTKATNEKLFF